The source of this TCR beta chain is a study of control samples from healthy donors and cancer patients. Sequenced by immunoSEQ multiplex PCR; TCRdb stores in-frame clones only, minus some. Of approximately 100,000 clones detected, 82% appear once; the ten largest clones hold about 2%. The germline V gene encodes CDR1 LGHNA and CDR2 YNFKEQ. With 0 bases clipped from V and 7 bases from J, the junction kept 14 bases outside the gene matches. The CDR3 has 17 amino acids. This sequence joins TRBV4-2 and TRBJ2-7, with 8 bases identical to TRBD1. The sequence derives from a man in his 60s in good health. What was sequenced was blood. Written as DNA, the CDR3 is TGTGCCAGCAGCCAAGAAGTTCCAGGGGGCGCAACGGGGGAGCAGTACTTC. Protein: CASSQEVPGGATGEQYF.